This T cell receptor (beta chain) appears in the sequencing data of a study of blood T cells in healthy people across ages. Across the whole study: Template switching captured about one barcoded beta molecule per two T cells.

A few counts support this clonotype. The target antigen is unknown. Study-level points and caveats: Diversity was higher, and naive CD4+ cells more numerous, in long-lived donors than in aged donors.

Germline V gene lookup returns CDR1 LGHNA and CDR2 YSLEER. Between the trimmed V and J ends, which lost 6 bases and 11 bases, there was a span of 16 bases. The CDR3 is 13 residues long. For the second PCR, which ran for about 6 to 11 cycles, a sample-barcoded 5' primer and a J-beta primer mix were used. At least 3 million CDR3-containing paired-end reads were obtained per sample. TCRdb independently ran MiXCR on the 5' RACE reads; one entry per CDR3 protein. The table has about 570,000 distinct CDR3 sequences, about a quarter seen once; the top ten hold approximately 3.5%. The same specimen was also included in a second study, on T cells of mothers and their children.

This receptor was identified in a boy aged 2 to 9 in good health. The sequencing input was blood. This chain links TRBV4-3 with TRBJ1-4; D is undetermined. CDR3 loop: CASRDRRLSKLFF. The CDR3 coding sequence is TGCGCCAGCAGGGACCGAAGATTGTCCAAACTGTTTTTT.